This T cell receptor beta chain was captured by sequencing in a study of blood T cells in healthy people across ages. Alongside a J-beta primer mix, a sample-barcoded 5' primer served in a second PCR lasting roughly 6 to 11 cycles. TCRdb re-called the 5' RACE reads through MiXCR, storing one row per CDR3 protein. The table shows 550,000 to 750,000 distinct CDR3 sequences, with around a fifth occurring only once. This CDR3 spans 12 amino acids. CDR1 is MDHEN, CDR2 SYDVKM, per germline. V gave up 4 bases and J gave up 8 bases, with 11 bases separating them. This clonotype was detected a few times. Source material: blood. The receptor comes from a man between 65 and 85 years old in good health. J is TRBJ1-2 and V is TRBV28; D remains unclear. The CDR3: CASSSGVGGYTF. In nucleotides, the CDR3 is TGTGCCAGCAGTTCCGGGGTTGGGGGCTACACCTTC.